This TCR beta chain was obtained from a study of post-analysis software for immune sequencing data. Study in general: Included among the disease courses, which were recorded for the cohort, were relapsing-remitting, secondary progressive and progressive-relapsing multiple sclerosis. Notes on the study in general: Elevated frequency relative to controls characterized roughly 5 TRBV segments in patients, TRBV5-6, TRBV5-1 and TRBV20-1 among them.

With 3 bases removed from V and 10 bases from J, the gap between germline ends came to 17 bases. The germline gives CDR1 SQVTM, CDR2 ANQGSEA. The CDR3 is made up of 13 amino acids. Sequencing libraries made from TCR beta cDNA carried unique molecular identifiers. cDNA molecules numbering about 480,000 came from around 0.96 to 9.9 million T cells. From the PCR reads, TCRdb called clonotypes with MiXCR, one entry per CDR3 protein. This table has 700,000 to 900,000 distinct CDR3 sequences, roughly 46% appearing once. This clonotype was observed a single time. What it binds is unknown. The chain joins TRBV29-1 to TRBJ2-3; possible D gene TRBD2, 6 bases. Source material: blood. The receptor comes from a girl aged 5-17 years with multiple sclerosis. The CDR3 here is CSVEVGAGGAQYF. CDR3 DNA sequence: TGCAGCGTTGAGGTGGGAGCGGGCGGGGCGCAGTATTTT.